The sequence of this TCR beta chain was determined in a study of T-cell reconstitution after alpha-beta-depleted transplantation in children. Study findings and constraints: Recipient T cells and thymic progenitors that survived gave rise to the high TCRbeta diversity observed at day 60 in some patients. Newly made T cells mostly supplied T-cell counts and diversity one year after transplant. Approximately two months post-transplant, alpha-beta T cells reportedly originated from several hundred expanded graft clones.

The CDR3 is 14 residues long. CDR1 and CDR2 (germline): SGDLS, YYNGEE. With 4 bases removed from V and 3 bases from J, the gap between germline ends came to 10 bases. Many counts were recorded for this clonotype. Its antigen is undetermined. Unique molecular identifiers were incorporated when the TCRbeta library was constructed. One entry per CDR3 protein results from TCRdb running MiXCR on the PCR reads. In the table there are about 160,000 distinct CDR3 sequences, 11% of which are singletons. The sequence was collected from a boy younger than 10 with acute myeloid leukemia, due to receive a stem cell transplant. V gene TRBV9 combines with J gene TRBJ2-2; D is unclear. Sequencing was performed on PBMCs, taken before TCRalphabeta/CD19-depleted stem cell transplant. CDR3 sequence: CASSPKKDTGELFF. The CDR3 DNA reads as TGTGCCAGCAGCCCTAAAAAGGACACCGGGGAGCTGTTTTTT. Looking up the rest from reference TRBV9 and TRBJ2-2 gives the full variable domain: DSGVTQTPKHLITATGQRVTLRCSPRSGDLSVYWYQQSLDQGLQFLIQYYNGEERAKGNILERFSAQQFPDLHSELNLSSLELGDSALYFCASSPKKDTGELFFGEGSRLTVL.